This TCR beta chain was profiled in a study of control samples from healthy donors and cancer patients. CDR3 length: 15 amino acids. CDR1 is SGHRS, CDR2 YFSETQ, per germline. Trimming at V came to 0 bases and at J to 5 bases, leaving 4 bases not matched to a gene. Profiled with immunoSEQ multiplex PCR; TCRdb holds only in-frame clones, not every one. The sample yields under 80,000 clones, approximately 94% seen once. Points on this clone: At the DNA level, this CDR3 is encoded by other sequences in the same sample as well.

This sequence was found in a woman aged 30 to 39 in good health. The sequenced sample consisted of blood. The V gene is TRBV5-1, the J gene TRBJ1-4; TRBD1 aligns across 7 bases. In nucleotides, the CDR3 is TGCGCCAGCAGCTTGGCGGAGGGGGCAAATGAAAAACTGTTTTTT. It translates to CASSLAEGANEKLFF. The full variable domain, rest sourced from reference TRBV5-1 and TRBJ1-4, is KAGVTQTPRYLIKTRGQQVTLSCSPISGHRSVSWYQQTPGQGLQFLFEYFSETQRNKGNFPGRFSGRQFSNSRSEMNVSTLELGDSALYLCASSLAEGANEKLFFGSGTQLSVL.